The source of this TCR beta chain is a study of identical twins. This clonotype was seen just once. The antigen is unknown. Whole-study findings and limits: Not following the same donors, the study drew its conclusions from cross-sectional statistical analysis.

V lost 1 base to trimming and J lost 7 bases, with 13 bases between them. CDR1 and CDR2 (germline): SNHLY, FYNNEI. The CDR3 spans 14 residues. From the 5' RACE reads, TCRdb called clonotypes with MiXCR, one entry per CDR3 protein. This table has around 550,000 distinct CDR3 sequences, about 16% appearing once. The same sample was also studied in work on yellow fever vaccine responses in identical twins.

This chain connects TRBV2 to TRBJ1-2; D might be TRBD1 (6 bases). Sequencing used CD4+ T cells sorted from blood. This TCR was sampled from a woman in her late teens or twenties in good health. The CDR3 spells CASSEVPGDRGYTF. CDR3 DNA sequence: TGTGCCAGCAGTGAAGTTCCAGGGGATCGTGGCTACACCTTC.